The T cell receptor (beta chain) under discussion was sequenced for a study of T cell repertoires in cytomegalovirus infection. Study in general: Peptides in the study included HLA-C-restricted and HLA-B-restricted CMV epitopes. TCR beta signatures that were public indicated CMV infection and matching HLA type.

TCRdb independently ran MiXCR on the reads; one entry per CDR3 protein. The repertoire holds 600,000 to 700,000 distinct CDR3 sequences, roughly 36% seen once, with 15% to 20% in the top ten. This CDR3 comprises 16 residues. CDR1 and CDR2 (germline): SGHTA, FQGNSA. Trimming shortened V by 1 base and J by 6 bases, and 16 bases separated the two germline ends. This clonotype was observed many times. The antigen remains unidentified. Findings and caveats of the study: Dominating the ex vivo response were HLA-C-restricted CMV-specific TCR beta clonotypes. Based on cumulative public TCR beta family frequency, carriers of CMV plus the relevant HLA were identified.

Sequences were derived from cultured PBMCs, sampled from culture after CMV antigen stimulation. This TCR was recovered from a human donor in good health (CMV status not recorded). Some clones in this sample may be carry-over from other donors' samples. The chain combines TRBV7-2 with TRBJ1-5, with TRBD1 as a possible D gene (6 bases). The DNA of the CDR3 is TGTGCCAGCAGCTTAGGGTGGGCAGAAGGGGGTCAGCCCCAGCATTTT. Amino acids: CASSLGWAEGGQPQHF.